A single T cell receptor beta chain is shown here with its context. Its antigen remains undetermined. It has no much larger one-base neighbor in the sample; base qualities were not kept. The entry originates in a study of blood T cell repertoires in COVID-19 (dated by TCRdb to 2018 to 2021). Study-wide context: The collaborator samples originated in the United States, Italy and Spain and spanned the acute and convalescent phases of COVID-19. The material from the prospective study consisted of cDNA or gDNA derived from T cells, B-cell-depleted T cells, or PBMCs. Subjects who had been exposed to COVID-19, were actively infected with it, or had recovered from it provided the deeply sampled blood TCRbeta repertoires that made up the dataset. The repertoires were released in a freely available public database intended as a resource for research on the immune response to SARS-CoV-2. The samples were drawn from the first 160 participants of the ongoing ImmuneRACE study and from under 1,500 subjects provided by 6 global collaborators. Nearly every sample came with metadata listing a de-identified subject ID, COVID-19 status, age in years and sex. Where available, HLA class I and class II types were obtained from metadata supplied by the sample provider rather than from assay-based typing.

Collaborating institutions collected whole blood in K2EDTA tubes following their own protocols. For TCRbeta analysis, collaborators shipped samples in one of three forms: frozen whole blood, isolated PBMCs, or DNA extracted from either of those sample types. The immunoSEQ Assay, a bias-controlled multiplex PCR, was used to amplify TCRbeta CDR3 regions from genomic DNA. As for the original processing: Within the assay, amplification of reference gene primers was used to estimate how many nucleated cells each sample contained. Sequence reads were collapsed and filtered to measure the absolute abundance of every unique TCRbeta CDR3 rearrangement. Productive Simpson clonality was computed per sample as the square root of Simpson's diversity index over productive rearrangements. TCRdb re-hosts the immuneACCESS table, in-frame sequences only. Its copies lack some clones; in the studies checked, an unresolved V gene accounts for under half of them, and the cause for the rest is not known. V, J and clone size reflect that table, while D and trimming were determined from the DNA. This sample holds just over 80,000 clones; approximately 81% were observed only once. Of the sample, roughly 40% falls within the top ten clones.

Summary of the overall study and its limitations: Clinical and demographic metadata were provided uncurated, with the amount varying by source and participant.

This TCR came from a man older than 75 with acute or convalescent COVID-19. The sample consisted of peripheral blood.

The CDR3 amino acid sequence is: CASSPPSNHPNYGYTF. The DNA sequence is as follows: TGTGCCAGCAGTCCCCCCTCTAACCACCCTAACTATGGCTACACCTTC. The receptor chain draws on TRBV28 and TRBJ1-2; no D gene call is confident. Reading from cysteine to phenylalanine, the CDR3 counts 16 amino acids. Only the CDR3 DNA is retained, 48 bases long and in frame from the first base. According to the germline V gene, CDR1 reads MDHEN and CDR2 reads SYDVKM. Trimming costs V 5 bases and J 0 bases, and their ends lie 16 bases apart.